The 15 T cell receptor beta chains below were found in one sample sequenced in a study of pediatric ulcerative colitis (dated by TCRdb to between 2018 and 2021). Preparation of the library involved the immunoSEQ multiplex PCR assay. TCRdb provides this immuneACCESS table in a form limited to in-frame rearrangements. Some clones are lacking; in checked studies, under half of them reflect an unresolved V gene, and why the rest are absent is not known. This sample lists about 64,000 clones; around four fifths were detected once. The ten biggest clones cover about 5.2% of the sample. The sample taken for sequencing was blood. The receptors shown here come from a boy aged 5-17 years with moderate ulcerative colitis.

The CDR3 nucleotides are TGTGCCAGCACCAAATACAGGGACTCGTTCTACGAGCAGTACTTC. Its protein product is CASTKYRDSFYEQYF. The rearrangement uses TRBV5-5 and TRBJ2-7; D assignment may be TRBD1 or TRBD2 (6 bases each). From germline, CDR1 is SGHKS and CDR2 YYEKEE (reference sequence). The CDR3 contains 15 residues. Trimming pared 6 bases from V and 3 bases from J, leaving 19 bases between.

The chain is built from TRBV6-1 and TRBJ1-5; D remains unclear. V lost 6 bases and J lost 3, with 15 bases in between. This CDR3 contains 15 residues. Germline CDR1 and CDR2: MNHNS and SASEGT. DNA of the CDR3: TGTGCCAGCAGGAGTAGGGAGACGGACAATCAGCCCCAGCATTTT. As protein: CASRSRETDNQPQHF.

The chain has TRBV5-6 and TRBJ1-2; 7 bases are a match to TRBD1. Germline V gene lookup returns CDR1 SGHDT and CDR2 YYEEEE. CDR3 length equals 13 residues. After removal of 4 bases from V and 5 bases from J, the junction contained 5 bases not matched to a gene. The CDR3: CASSRGTDYGYTF. The CDR3 region has the DNA TGTGCCAGCAGCAGAGGGACAGATTATGGCTACACCTTC.

The chain joins TRBV19 to TRBJ1-3, with D uncertain. The CDR3 consists of 13 residues. Germline CDR1 is LNHDA and CDR2 is SQIVND (reference sequence). Between the trimmed V and J ends, which lost 6 bases and 0 bases, there was a span of 6 bases. The CDR3 region has the DNA TGTGCCAGTAGCTTCCTCTCTGGAAACACCATATATTTT. Its translation is CASSFLSGNTIYF.

This rearrangement joins TRBV25-1 to TRBJ1-2; D unresolved. The germline gives CDR1 MGHDK, CDR2 SYGVNS. This CDR3 is 14 amino acids long. V was pared by 3 bases and J by 3 bases, with 11 bases between. CDR3 in amino acids: CASSELRVDYGYTF. As DNA, the CDR3 is TGTGCCAGCAGTGAGTTACGGGTGGACTATGGCTACACCTTC.

The CDR3 loop is CASSRGRDNEKLFF. DNA of the CDR3: TGTGCCAGCAGCCGAGGACGGGACAATGAAAAACTGTTTTTT. The chain carries TRBV7-9 and TRBJ1-4, with D maybe TRBD1 (5 bases). The germline gives CDR1 SEHNR, CDR2 FQNEAQ (reference sequence). The CDR3 length is 14 residues. V gave up 5 bases and J gave up 5 bases, with 12 bases separating them.

The rearrangement links TRBV5-1 to TRBJ2-1; D remains unclear. The V end lost 0 bases, the J end lost 3 bases, and 13 bases lay between the germline ends. Looked up from germline, CDR1 is SGHRS and CDR2 is YFSETQ. The CDR3 is 16 amino acids. The DNA of the CDR3 is TGCGCCAGCAGCTTGGGCCTAGTTCATTTCTACAATGAGCAGTTCTTC. Encoded protein: CASSLGLVHFYNEQFF.

The chain joins TRBV6-5 to TRBJ2-7, with D perhaps matching TRBD1 or TRBD2 (5 bases each). V dropped 5 bases and J dropped 2 bases, with 16 bases sitting between them. CDR1 is MNHEY and CDR2 is SVGAGI in the germline V gene. The CDR3 consists of 15 residues. As DNA, the CDR3 is TGTGCCAGCAGTCAAACCGGGACGCCCGCCTACGAGCAGTACTTC. Amino acids: CASSQTGTPAYEQYF.

The rearrangement joins TRBV2 to TRBJ2-7, with D possibly being TRBD1 or TRBD2 (5 bases each). Germline V gives CDR1 SNHLY, CDR2 FYNNEI. The CDR3 sequence is 14 residues long. The germline V and J ends were trimmed by 4 bases and 3 bases, with 13 bases remaining between them. The CDR3 DNA is TGTGCCAGCAGTGGGGGGACGGTCCTCTACGAGCAGTACTTC. Protein: CASSGGTVLYEQYF.

A single count supports this clone. The chain recombines TRBV7-2 with TRBJ2-2, with D possibly being TRBD1 (5 bases). This CDR3 contains 14 residues. With 2 bases removed from V and 5 bases from J, the gap between germline ends came to 9 bases. Germline loops: CDR1 SGHTA, CDR2 FQGNSA. This CDR3 reads CASSLRGRTGELFF. The CDR3 DNA is TGTGCCAGCAGCTTAAGGGGTAGGACCGGGGAGCTGTTTTTT.

The rearrangement uses TRBV19 and TRBJ2-1; either TRBD1 or TRBD2 may fit D (6 bases each). The CDR3 is made up of 14 amino acids. The ends were cut back, 3 bases at V and 7 bases at J, with 13 bases in the middle. CDR1 is LNHDA, CDR2 SQIVND, per germline (reference sequence). CDR3 nucleotides: TGTGCCAGTAGTATTTCCCGGGGGCCTAATGAGCAGTTCTTC. It translates to CASSISRGPNEQFF. Together with reference TRBV19 and TRBJ2-1, the CDR3 gives the full variable domain: DGGITQSPKYLFRKEGQNVTLSCEQNLNHDAMYWYRQDPGQGLRLIYYSQIVNDFQKGDIAEGYSVSREKKESFPLTVTSAQKNPTAFYLCASSISRGPNEQFFGPGTRLTVL.

J is TRBJ1-1 and V is TRBV5-1; D is undetermined. Germline CDR1 is SGHRS and CDR2 is YFSETQ. Trimming cost V 2 bases and J 8 bases, with 7 bases left between them. This CDR3 has 11 residues. The CDR3 nucleotides read TGCGCCAGCAGCTTAGGCGTGGAAGCTTTCTTT. This codes for CASSLGVEAFF.

The genes are TRBV5-1 and TRBJ2-1, with D unclear. The germline CDR1 and CDR2 sequences are SGHRS and YFSETQ. CDR3 length: 12 residues. The V gene lost 5 bases and the J gene lost 3 bases, with 6 bases spanning the gap. CDR3 nucleotide sequence: TGCGCCAGCAGTCCTAGCTACAATGAGCAGTTCTTC. The encoded protein is CASSPSYNEQFF. Using reference TRBV5-1 and TRBJ2-1 for the parts outside the CDR3, the full variable domain is KAGVTQTPRYLIKTRGQQVTLSCSPISGHRSVSWYQQTPGQGLQFLFEYFSETQRNKGNFPGRFSGRQFSNSRSEMNVSTLELGDSALYLCASSPSYNEQFFGPGTRLTVL.

The CDR3 DNA reads TGTGCCAGCAGCTTGGTTTCGGGGGGTAATGAAAAACTGTTTTTT. It translates to CASSLVSGGNEKLFF. The chain combines TRBV7-9 with TRBJ1-4, with D perhaps matching TRBD1 (5 bases). Between the trimmed V and J ends, which lost 3 bases and 4 bases, there was a span of 12 bases. The germline V gene encodes CDR1 SEHNR and CDR2 FQNEAQ (reference sequence). The CDR3 runs 15 residues.

In DNA, the CDR3 is TGTGCCAGCAGCGCTTTTAGGACTATGGCGGAGACCCAGTACTTC. Translating it yields CASSAFRTMAETQYF. The V call is TRBV2, the J call TRBJ2-5; possible D gene TRBD2, 6 bases. The CDR3 consists of 15 residues. Trimming stripped 6 bases from V and 5 bases from J, with 19 bases between. Germline V gene sequence: CDR1 SNHLY, CDR2 FYNNEI.